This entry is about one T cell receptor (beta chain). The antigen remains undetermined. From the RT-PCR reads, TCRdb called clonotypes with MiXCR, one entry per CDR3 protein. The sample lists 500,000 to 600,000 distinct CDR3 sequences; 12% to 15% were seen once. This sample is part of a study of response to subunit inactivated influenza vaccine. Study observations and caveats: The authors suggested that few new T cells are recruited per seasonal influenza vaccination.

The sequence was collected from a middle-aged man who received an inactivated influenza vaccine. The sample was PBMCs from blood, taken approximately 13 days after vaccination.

Written as DNA, the CDR3 is TGTGCCAGCAGTGTAGAGCGGGGGGGCTACAATGAGCAGTTCTTC. It codes for CASSVERGGYNEQFF. The chain recombines TRBV6-1 with TRBJ2-1; 10 bases map to TRBD2. Germline CDR1 is MNHNS and CDR2 is SASEGT. The J segment lost 3 bases and the V segment lost 4 bases, leaving 3 bases of the junction unmatched. This CDR3 contains 15 residues.